This TCR beta chain was sequenced for a study of identical twins. Regarding the study as a whole: Zero-insertion results could be subject to partial confounding by invariant MAIT and iNKT cells.

TCRdb fed the 5' RACE reads into MiXCR, producing one record per CDR3 protein. This sample carries 690,000 or so distinct CDR3 sequences, under 9% of them seen once, and the ten largest clones take around 0.95%. From germline, CDR1 is SGHAT and CDR2 FQNNGV. V lost 1 base to trimming and J lost 5 bases, with 12 bases between them. The CDR3 consists of 14 residues. Only a few counts were recorded for this clonotype. No antigen is known for it. These same data were also listed under a study on yellow fever vaccine responses in identical twins.

This receptor was identified in a woman younger than 35 in good health. Source material: PBMCs. The V call is TRBV11-2, the J call TRBJ2-7, with D maybe TRBD1 (5 bases). The CDR3 DNA is TGTGCCAGCAGCTTAGGTCAGGGTTACCACGAGCAGTACTTC. This codes for CASSLGQGYHEQYF.